The text below deals with one TCR beta chain. Its specificity is not known. Clinical symptoms, serum thyroxine and TRAb, thyroid ultrasound and orbital computed tomography together formed the diagnostic basis. This sample stems from a study of T cells in Graves' hyperthyroidism and ophthalmopathy. Study-wide context: Peripheral blood was secured at the point of initial diagnosis, before any treatment.

Study findings and constraints: Separating ophthalmopathy from stable hyperthyroidism was achieved by a 13 V-J model. Within blood appeared most thyroid clonotypes that had expanded above 0.001.

There were TCR beta CDR3 regions amplified from RNA transcripts. During a first-round RT-PCR of the TCR CDR3, the HTBI primer set was used. MiXCR, applied by TCRdb to the multiplex PCR reads, yields one record per CDR3 protein. Of 300,000 to 450,000 distinct CDR3 sequences listed, approximately 13% are singletons. Sequencing used blood. The clonotype originates from an older woman with Graves' hyperthyroidism.

The CDR3 reads CASRQGRVYSNQPQHF. The CDR3, as DNA: TGTGCCAGCAGGCAGGGGAGGGTATATAGCAATCAGCCCCAGCATTTT. This chain uses TRBV6-1 with TRBJ1-5; possibly TRBD1 for D (6 bases). The V end lost 6 bases, the J end lost 0 bases, and 15 bases lay between the germline ends. The length of the CDR3 is 16 residues. CDR1 and CDR2 from the germline V gene are MNHNS and SASEGT.